Following are 32 T cell receptor beta chains from one sample sequenced in a study of PD-L1 blockade in urothelial cancer. Indicated time point: peripheral blood 6 weeks after treatment start. The table came from immunoSEQ multiplex PCR; TCRdb's copy has only in-frame clones and leaves some out. The repertoire has some 110,000 clones, roughly 91% of them found once; the top ten carry approximately 1.7%. Source: PBMCs, taken around atezolizumab (anti-PD-L1) treatment. These receptors were taken from a man in his sixties with urothelial cancer.

The chain carries TRBV9 and TRBJ2-2; 8 bases map to TRBD2. V dropped 5 bases and J dropped 0; count of bases not matched to a gene: 9. This CDR3 comprises 17 residues. The germline gives CDR1 SGDLS, CDR2 YYNGEE. The CDR3 spells CASSEGRGLANTGELFF. Here the CDR3 DNA reads TGTGCCAGCAGTGAGGGGAGGGGACTAGCGAACACCGGGGAGCTGTTTTTT.

The chain links TRBV6-4 to TRBJ2-1, with no clear D. The CDR3 contains 13 residues. Germline CDR1 MRHNA, CDR2 SNTAGT. Trimming removed 10 bases from V and 5 bases from J, with 15 bases in between. CDR3 residues: CANLLECNNEQFF. The CDR3 DNA is TGTGCCAACCTGCTAGAGTGTAACAATGAGCAGTTCTTC.

This sequence joins TRBV4-1 and TRBJ1-6; TRBD1 aligns across 7 bases. The CDR3 covers 17 residues. Germline loops: CDR1 MGHRA, CDR2 YSYEKL. V trimming: 1 base; J trimming: 4 bases; junction bases outside the gene matches: 7. CDR3 protein: CASSQATGQVYNSPLHF. CDR3 nucleotide sequence: TGCGCCAGCAGCCAAGCAACTGGACAGGTTTATAATTCACCCCTCCACTTT.

This chain uses TRBV4-1 with TRBJ2-5; D unclear. Looked up from germline, CDR1 is MGHRA and CDR2 is YSYEKL. Between the trimmed V and J ends, which lost 0 bases and 1 base, there was a span of 6 bases. The CDR3 runs 14 residues. The CDR3 coding sequence is TGCGCCAGCAGCCAAGATCAACTCCAAGAGACCCAGTACTTC. This codes for CASSQDQLQETQYF.

The chain combines TRBV30 with TRBJ2-6; TRBD2 aligns across 8 bases. V shed 0 bases, J shed 0 bases, and the junction held 10 bases outside the gene matches. Per germline, CDR1 GTSNPN and CDR2 SVGIG (reference sequence). This CDR3 comprises 19 residues. The CDR3 nucleotides read TGTGCCTGGAGTGTCCCTCGGATAGCGGGAAGCTCTGGGGCCAACGTCCTGACTTTC. This codes for CAWSVPRIAGSSGANVLTF.

The chain employs TRBV25-1 and TRBJ2-2, with D possibly being TRBD1 (5 bases). The V and J ends lost 4 bases and 8 bases respectively, with 5 bases between them. The length of the CDR3 is 11 residues. Germline values: CDR1 MGHDK, CDR2 SYGVNS. In DNA, the CDR3 is TGTGCCAGCAGTGCAGGGGGGGAGCTGTTTTTT. This encodes CASSAGGELFF.

The chain carries TRBV14 and TRBJ1-2; 7 bases line up with TRBD1. From germline, CDR1 is SGHDN and CDR2 FVKESK. The CDR3 extends over 17 amino acids. J lost 4 bases, V lost 3 bases, and 14 bases had no gene match. As DNA, the CDR3 is TGTGCCAGCAGCCAGCTAGGGGGCCAGGGGGGCGTCTATGGCTACACCTTC. This gives the protein CASSQLGGQGGVYGYTF.

The gene calls are TRBV6-1 and TRBJ2-5; no definite D call. CDR1 and CDR2 (germline): MNHNS, SASEGT. V was pared by 7 bases and J by 1 base, with 16 bases between. The CDR3 loop spans 15 amino acids. Here the CDR3 reads CASTPRRNVQETQYF. The CDR3, as DNA: TGTGCCAGCACCCCCCGGCGGAACGTCCAAGAGACCCAGTACTTC.

J is TRBJ2-1 and V is TRBV4-2; TRBD1 aligns across 8 bases. The CDR3 totals 17 residues. J gave up 3 bases and V 1 base, and 8 bases lay outside the gene matches. The germline gives CDR1 LGHNA, CDR2 YNFKEQ. The CDR3 reads CASSQGQQGQVYNEQFF. For the CDR3, the DNA is TGTGCCAGCAGCCAAGGGCAACAGGGACAGGTCTACAATGAGCAGTTCTTC.

The chain employs TRBV30 and TRBJ1-5; maybe TRBD1 (6 bases). The CDR3 covers 14 residues. CDR1 GTSNPN and CDR2 SVGIG come from the germline V gene (reference sequence). Deletions cut 4 bases from V and 0 bases from J, with 10 bases between. DNA for the CDR3: TGTGCCTGGAAGGGACACGGTAGCAATCAGCCCCAGCATTTT. It yields the protein CAWKGHGSNQPQHF.

The chain carries TRBV28 and TRBJ1-5, with D perhaps matching TRBD1 (6 bases). Trimming removed 2 bases from V and 1 base from J, with 9 bases in between. This CDR3 spans 15 amino acids. Germline V lookup: CDR1 MDHEN, CDR2 SYDVKM. The CDR3 nucleotides read TGTGCCAGCAGTTTAGGGGGGGCGAGCAATCAGCCCCAGCATTTT. Its protein is CASSLGGASNQPQHF.

The genes are TRBV28 and TRBJ2-7; 7 bases match TRBD2. Per the germline V gene, CDR1 is MDHEN and CDR2 is SYDVKM. The CDR3 is 13 residues long. The J segment lost 3 bases and the V segment lost 2 bases, leaving 1 base of the junction unmatched. This chain's CDR3 is CASSLGGGYEQYF. The DNA for the CDR3 is TGTGCCAGCAGTTTAGGGGGGGGCTACGAGCAGTACTTC.

The chain links TRBV4-3 to TRBJ2-3; weak D call: TRBD2 (7 bases). Germline loops: CDR1 LGHNA, CDR2 YSLEER. This CDR3 is 15 amino acids long. Between the trimmed V and J ends, which lost 0 bases and 7 bases, there was a span of 14 bases. CDR3 DNA sequence: TGCGCCAGCAGCCAAGAAGGGGGGAGGGCGCATACGCAGTATTTT. Its translation: CASSQEGGRAHTQYF.

This clone was detected a few times. The chain is built from TRBV7-8 and TRBJ1-2; no clear D. CDR1 is SGHVS and CDR2 is FQNEAQ in the germline V gene. V lost 1 base, J lost 12 bases, and 12 bases lay in between. The CDR3 length is 12 residues. The CDR3 spells CASSLGVGDNTF. The CDR3 bases are TGTGCCAGCAGCTTAGGGGTGGGAGACAACACCTTC.

This chain joins TRBV7-3 and TRBJ2-7, with 7 positions matching TRBD1. Germline-derived CDR1 and CDR2 are SGHTA and FQGTGA. The V and J ends lost 4 bases and 5 bases, in that order; junction bases with no gene match: 11. The length of the CDR3 is 15 residues. The CDR3 sequence: CASSSRLTGVDEQYF. The CDR3 DNA sequence: TGTGCCAGCAGCTCCCGCCTTACAGGGGTAGACGAGCAGTACTTC. Variable domain in full (rest from reference TRBV7-3 and TRBJ2-7): GAGVSQTPSNKVTEKGKYVELRCDPISGHTALYWYRQSLGQGPEFLIYFQGTGAADDSGLPNDRFFAVRPEGSVSTLKIQRTERGDSAVYLCASSSRLTGVDEQYFGPGTRLTVT.

Only one count was recorded for this clone. The V call is TRBV5-1, the J call TRBJ2-1; D possibly corresponds to TRBD2 (5 bases). The CDR3 totals 14 residues. Deletions cut 4 bases from V and 3 bases from J, with 11 bases between. Germline loops: CDR1 SGHRS, CDR2 YFSETQ. CDR3 coding DNA: TGCGCCAGCAGCCCGGACTCGCACTACAATGAGCAGTTCTTC. The encoded protein is CASSPDSHYNEQFF.

The genes are TRBV19 and TRBJ2-3; TRBD2 aligns across 8 bases. The CDR3 is 17 amino acids. Losses at the gene ends were 5 bases for V and 4 bases for J; bases not matched to a gene: 14. Per germline, CDR1 LNHDA and CDR2 SQIVND (reference sequence). Here the CDR3 reads CASSELPGLVAPDTQYF. The CDR3 coding sequence is TGTGCCAGTAGTGAGCTCCCGGGACTAGTGGCGCCAGATACGCAGTATTTT. The full variable domain, in which reference TRBV19 and TRBJ2-3 provide the parts outside the CDR3, is DGGITQSPKYLFRKEGQNVTLSCEQNLNHDAMYWYRQDPGQGLRLIYYSQIVNDFQKGDIAEGYSVSREKKESFPLTVTSAQKNPTAFYLCASSELPGLVAPDTQYFGPGTRLTVL.

The V and J genes are TRBV10-3 and TRBJ1-1; the D gene is possibly TRBD1 (6 bases). CDR1 ENHRY and CDR2 SYGVKD come from the germline V gene. The CDR3 is made up of 12 amino acids. V dropped 5 bases and J dropped 4 bases, with 8 bases sitting between them. CDR3 residues: CAISPGVTEAFF. As DNA, the CDR3 is TGTGCCATCAGTCCAGGGGTCACTGAAGCTTTCTTT.

The V gene is TRBV7-3, the J gene TRBJ1-1; TRBD1 matches 9 bases. The junction had 0 bases not matched to a gene; V was cut back by 1 base and J by 3 bases. In germline, CDR1 is SGHTA, CDR2 FQGTGA. The CDR3 contains 14 residues. The CDR3, as DNA: TGTGCCAGCAGCTTAAGGGACAGGGACACTGAAGCTTTCTTT. Protein: CASSLRDRDTEAFF.

The V call is TRBV5-4, the J call TRBJ2-7; 12 nucleotides match TRBD2. The V gene's germline CDR1 is SGHNT and CDR2 YYREEE (reference sequence). The V gene end was trimmed by 4 bases and the J gene end by 3 bases; junction bases not matched to a gene: 5. The CDR3 length is 15 residues. This chain's CDR3 is CASSPGLAGLYEQYF. In DNA form, the CDR3 reads TGTGCCAGCAGCCCGGGACTAGCGGGCCTCTACGAGCAGTACTTC.

The chain is built from TRBV5-1 and TRBJ2-7, with D possibly matching TRBD1 (5 bases). Germline assignment: CDR1 SGHRS and CDR2 YFSETQ. The V and J ends lost 3 bases and 5 bases respectively, with 15 bases between them. The CDR3 is 14 amino acids. For the CDR3, the DNA is TGCGCCAGCAGCTCTGAGACAGCGAGTAACGAGCAGTACTTC. As protein: CASSSETASNEQYF.

V is TRBV28 and J is TRBJ1-2; D is undetermined. The CDR3 length is 11 residues. Between the trimmed V and J ends, which lost 2 bases and 7 bases, there was a span of 5 bases. The V gene's germline CDR1 is MDHEN and CDR2 SYDVKM. The CDR3 sequence is CASSLEAGYTF. CDR3 coding DNA: TGTGCCAGCAGTTTAGAGGCTGGCTACACCTTC.

The rearrangement links TRBV21-1 to TRBJ2-2; the table's D call of TRBD2 was not tested on the DNA. TRBV21-1 is classified as a pseudogene. The CDR3 is made up of 12 amino acids. CDR3 in DNA: TGTGCCAGCAGGAGAGGCCCCGGGGAGCTGTTTTTT. As protein: CASRRGPGELFF.

The rearrangement links TRBV7-3 to TRBJ2-3, with D possibly matching TRBD1 (5 bases). The CDR3 is 13 residues long. Deletions cut 5 bases from V and 2 bases from J, with 8 bases between. Germline V gene lookup returns CDR1 SGHTA and CDR2 FQGTGA. CDR3 DNA sequence: TGTGCCAGCAGCCCAGGGAACACAGATACGCAGTATTTT. It encodes CASSPGNTDTQYF. Complete variable domain (other parts from reference TRBV7-3 and TRBJ2-3): GAGVSQTPSNKVTEKGKYVELRCDPISGHTALYWYRQSLGQGPEFLIYFQGTGAADDSGLPNDRFFAVRPEGSVSTLKIQRTERGDSAVYLCASSPGNTDTQYFGPGTRLTVL.

The CDR3 sequence: CASSEKGATYQETQYF. CDR3 nucleotides: TGTGCCAGCAGTGAAAAGGGGGCGACGTACCAAGAGACCCAGTACTTC. This rearrangement joins TRBV6-1 to TRBJ2-5; 7 positions agree with TRBD1. V was pared by 2 bases and J by 0 bases, with 6 bases of the junction left unmatched. The germline CDR1 and CDR2 sequences are MNHNS and SASEGT. The CDR3 is 16 residues long.

The chain joins TRBV5-6 to TRBJ2-1; 11 nucleotides align to TRBD2. From germline, CDR1 is SGHDT and CDR2 YYEEEE. Trimming at V came to 2 bases and at J to 4 bases, leaving 5 bases not matched to a gene. This CDR3 has 16 residues. CDR3 bases: TGTGCCAGCAGCTTAAGAAGACTAGCGGGATACAATGAGCAGTTCTTC. Its translation is CASSLRRLAGYNEQFF.

This chain joins TRBV19 and TRBJ1-6; D remains ambiguous. Germline CDR1 and CDR2: LNHDA and SQIVND (reference sequence). V lost 5 bases to trimming and J lost 5 bases, with 16 bases between them. CDR3 length equals 16 residues. The CDR3 region has the DNA TGTGCCAGTAGTGGACCCCTTAGAGGGAATAATTCACCCCTCCACTTT. Translation: CASSGPLRGNNSPLHF.

V and J are TRBV4-1 and TRBJ2-7; TRBD2 matches at 13 bases. This CDR3 region has 16 residues. Germline V gene lookup returns CDR1 MGHRA and CDR2 YSYEKL. The J segment lost 3 bases and the V segment lost 0 bases, leaving 2 bases of the junction unmatched. The CDR3 coding sequence is TGCGCCAGCAGCCAAGAGGGACTAGCGGGAAACTACGAGCAGTACTTC. Translating it yields CASSQEGLAGNYEQYF.

CDR3 sequence (DNA): TGCGCCAGCCTGCCGGGACAGCGGACCGGGGAGCTGTTTTTT. It yields the protein CASLPGQRTGELFF. This sequence joins TRBV5-1 and TRBJ2-2, with TRBD1 matching 7 bases. CDR1 and CDR2 from the germline V gene are SGHRS and YFSETQ. CDR3 length equals 14 residues. The junction had 8 bases not matched to a gene; V was cut back by 7 bases and J by 5 bases.

The gene calls are TRBV18 and TRBJ2-3; 7 nucleotides agree with TRBD1. With 2 bases clipped from V and 2 bases from J, the junction kept 4 bases outside the gene matches. This CDR3 is built from 15 residues. Per the germline V gene, CDR1 is KGHSH and CDR2 is LQKENI. The CDR3 protein is CASSPWDRTTDTQYF. CDR3 nucleotides: TGTGCCAGCTCACCATGGGACAGAACCACAGATACGCAGTATTTT.

V usage is TRBV7-2 and J usage is TRBJ2-3; no firm D call. Germline loops: CDR1 SGHTA, CDR2 FQGNSA. With 1 base removed from V and 7 bases from J, the gap between germline ends came to 15 bases. This CDR3 region has 15 residues. For the CDR3, the DNA is TGTGCCAGCAGCTTAGGGCTCATGCTCATTAATACGCAGTATTTT. Translation gives CASSLGLMLINTQYF.

In DNA form, the CDR3 reads TGTGCCAGCGTATGGAGCGTTGGTGACAATGAGCAGTTCTTC. Amino acids: CASVWSVGDNEQFF. This chain connects TRBV2 to TRBJ2-1; unclear D gene. The germline V gene has CDR1 SNHLY and CDR2 FYNNEI. V shed 8 bases and J shed 5 bases, with 16 bases lying between them. The CDR3 has 14 amino acids.